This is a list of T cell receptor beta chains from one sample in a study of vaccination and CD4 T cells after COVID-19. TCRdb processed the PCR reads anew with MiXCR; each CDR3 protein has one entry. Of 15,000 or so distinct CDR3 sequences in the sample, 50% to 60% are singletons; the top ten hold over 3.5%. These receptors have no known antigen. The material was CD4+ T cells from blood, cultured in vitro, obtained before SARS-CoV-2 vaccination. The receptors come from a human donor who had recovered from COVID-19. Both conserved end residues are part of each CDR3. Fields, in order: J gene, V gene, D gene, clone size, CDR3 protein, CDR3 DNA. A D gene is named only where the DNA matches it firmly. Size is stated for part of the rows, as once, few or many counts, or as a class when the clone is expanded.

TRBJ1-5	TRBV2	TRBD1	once	CASRAGTGGNQPQHF	TGTGCCAGCAGAGCCGGGACAGGCGGGAATCAGCCCCAGCATTTT
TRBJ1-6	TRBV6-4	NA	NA	CANIPTDCNPPLHF	TGTGCCAACATCCCGACGGACTGTAATCCACCCCTCCACTTT
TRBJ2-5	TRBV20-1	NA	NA	CSAAAAGQETQYF	TGCAGTGCTGCTGCCGCGGGACAAGAGACCCAGTACTTC
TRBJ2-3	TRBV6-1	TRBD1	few	CASSEAGQLITDTQYF	TGTGCCAGCAGTGAAGCGGGACAGTTAATCACAGATACGCAGTATTTT
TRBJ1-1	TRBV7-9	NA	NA	CASSTRRGGADEAFF	TGTGCCAGCAGCACCCGAAGGGGGGGCGCGGATGAAGCTTTCTTT
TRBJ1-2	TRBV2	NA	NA	CASSEARAHGYTF	TGTGCCAGCAGTGAAGCCAGGGCCCATGGCTACACCTTC
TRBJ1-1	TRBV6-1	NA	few	CASSRRNTEAFF	TGTGCCAGCAGTCGCCGTAACACTGAAGCTTTCTTT
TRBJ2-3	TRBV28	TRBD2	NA	CASIMGLAGGTDTQYF	TGTGCCAGCATAATGGGACTAGCGGGGGGGACAGATACGCAGTATTTT
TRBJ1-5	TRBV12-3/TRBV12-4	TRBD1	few	CASSRGSGGGPQHF	TGTGCCAGCAGTCGCGGCTCAGGGGGTGGGCCCCAGCATTTT
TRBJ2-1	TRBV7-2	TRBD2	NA	CASSLSIGGLNEQFF	TGTGCCAGCAGCCTCTCTATCGGGGGGTTGAATGAGCAGTTCTTC
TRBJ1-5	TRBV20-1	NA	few	CSASRPLHDQPQHF	TGCAGTGCTAGCAGGCCTCTTCACGATCAGCCCCAGCATTTT
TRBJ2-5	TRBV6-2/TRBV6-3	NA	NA	CASKRTQETQYF	TGTGCCAGCAAGAGGACCCAAGAGACCCAGTACTTC
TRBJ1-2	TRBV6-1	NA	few	CASDQTGSYTF	TGTGCCAGCGACCAGACAGGTAGCTACACCTTC
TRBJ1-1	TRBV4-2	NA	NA	CASSQDGRVNTEAFF	TGTGCCAGCAGCCAAGATGGGAGAGTGAACACTGAAGCTTTCTTT
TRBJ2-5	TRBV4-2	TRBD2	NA	CASSQTGLGSETQYF	TGTGCCAGCAGCCAAACGGGACTAGGGAGCGAGACCCAGTACTTC
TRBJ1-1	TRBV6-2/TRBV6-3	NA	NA	CASSYGGSLNTEAFF	TGTGCCAGCAGTTACGGCGGCAGCCTGAACACTGAAGCTTTCTTT
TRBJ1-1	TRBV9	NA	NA	CASSETNSNTEAFF	TGTGCCAGCAGCGAAACGAACAGCAACACTGAAGCTTTCTTT
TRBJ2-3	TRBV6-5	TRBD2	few	CASSWGTSGTDTQYF	TGTGCCAGCAGTTGGGGGACTAGCGGGACAGATACGCAGTATTTT
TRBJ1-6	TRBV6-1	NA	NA	CASTTGALNSPLHF	TGTGCCAGCACCACCGGGGCGTTAAATTCACCCCTCCACTTT
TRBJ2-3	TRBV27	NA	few	CASSHFHTDTQYF	TGTGCCAGCAGCCACTTTCACACAGATACGCAGTATTTT
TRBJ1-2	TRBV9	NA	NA	CASSVSGEHGYTF	TGTGCCAGCAGCGTTTCTGGGGAGCATGGCTACACCTTC
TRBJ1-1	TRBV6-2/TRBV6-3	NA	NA	CASSYELGGVTEAFF	TGTGCCAGCAGTTACGAACTGGGAGGGGTCACTGAAGCTTTCTTT
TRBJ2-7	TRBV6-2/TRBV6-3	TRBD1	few	CASSRGTGGDYEQYF	TGTGCCAGCAGTCGGGGGACAGGGGGAGACTACGAGCAGTACTTC
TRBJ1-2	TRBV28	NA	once	CASSPSIGGSNYGYTF	TGTGCCAGCAGCCCATCGATCGGGGGTTCAAACTATGGCTACACCTTC
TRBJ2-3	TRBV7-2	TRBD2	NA	CASSPRGGGNTQYF	TGTGCCAGCAGCCCCCGAGGCGGGGGTAATACGCAGTATTTT
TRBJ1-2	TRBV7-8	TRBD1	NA	CASSFSAGGMARGYTF	TGTGCCAGCAGCTTCTCAGCAGGGGGAATGGCGCGGGGCTACACCTTC
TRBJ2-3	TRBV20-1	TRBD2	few	CSADGTSGTTDTQYF	TGCAGTGCTGACGGGACTAGCGGGACCACAGATACGCAGTATTTT
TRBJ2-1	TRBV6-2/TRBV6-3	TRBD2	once	CASERLAGGSGEQFF	TGTGCCAGCGAACGACTAGCGGGAGGTTCAGGCGAGCAGTTCTTC
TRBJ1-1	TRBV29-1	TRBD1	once	CSAWDRGSEAFF	TGCAGCGCCTGGGACAGGGGGTCTGAAGCTTTCTTT
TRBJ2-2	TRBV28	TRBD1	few	CASNYNRGPTANTGELFF	TGTGCCAGCAACTACAACAGGGGGCCGACAGCGAACACCGGGGAGCTGTTTTTT
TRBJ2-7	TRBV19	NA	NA	CASSIAGDSYEQYF	TGTGCCAGTAGTATAGCGGGGGATTCCTACGAGCAGTACTTC
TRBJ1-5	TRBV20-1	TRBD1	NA	CSARDWGGTVPEPQHF	TGCAGTGCTAGGGACTGGGGGGGGACAGTACCGGAGCCCCAGCATTTT